Each of the 20 T cell receptor beta chains below was sequenced from the same sample in a study of beta chain features in type 1 diabetes (dated by TCRdb to between 2018 and 2020). Library preparation used the immunoSEQ multiplex PCR assay. The entire amount of isolated RNA was reverse transcribed using the High Capacity cDNA Reverse Transcription Kit, so the sequenced TCRB transcripts were expressed ones. This is the immuneACCESS table as TCRdb keeps it, with only in-frame sequences that have V and J called. A part of the clones is gone; compared with another copy, unresolved V genes explain less than half, and the rest is unexplained. This sample has over 120,000 clones in its table, and around a tenth of those were observed once. In total, the top ten clones hold approximately 0.68% of the sample. Material: central memory CD4+ T cells from blood. The receptors originated from a man aged 18-30 years in good health.

This clone was observed a handful of times. In DNA form, the CDR3 reads TGTGCCATCAGACAGGGGGGGTACACCGGGGAGCTGTTTTTT. This translates into CAIRQGGYTGELFF. This chain connects TRBV10-3 to TRBJ2-2; D possibly corresponds to TRBD1 (8 bases). The V and J ends lost 6 bases and 3 bases respectively, with 11 bases between them. The CDR3 covers 14 residues. Looked up from germline, CDR1 is ENHRY and CDR2 is SYGVKD.

This clone occurred a few times. The gene calls are TRBV2 and TRBJ2-5; tentatively, D is TRBD2 (7 bases). The germline V gene has CDR1 SNHLY and CDR2 FYNNEI. This CDR3 has 15 amino acids. The germline V and J ends were trimmed by 1 base and 5 bases, with 14 bases remaining between them. The CDR3 reads CASSEDLGGGETQYF. DNA for the CDR3: TGTGCCAGCAGTGAAGATCTAGGGGGGGGTGAGACCCAGTACTTC.

This clone came up a few times. The rearrangement joins TRBV7-9 to TRBJ2-7; D is possibly TRBD2 (5 bases). The CDR3 spans 12 residues. V was clipped by 8 bases and J by 0 bases, with 8 bases between them. Looked up from germline, CDR1 is SEHNR and CDR2 is FQNEAQ (reference sequence). The CDR3 coding sequence is TGTGCCAGCGGCCGGGACTCCTACGAGCAGTACTTC. This gives the protein CASGRDSYEQYF. The variable domain in full, completed from reference TRBV7-9 and TRBJ2-7, reads DTGVSQNPRHKITKRGQNVTFRCDPISEHNRLYWYRQTLGQGPEFLTYFQNEAQLEKSRLLSDRFSAERPKGSFSTLEIQRTEQGDSAMYLCASGRDSYEQYFGPGTRLTVT.

The rearrangement joins TRBV4-2 to TRBJ2-7; possibly TRBD2 for D (5 bases). The CDR3 totals 14 residues. The V and J ends lost 4 bases and 0 bases respectively, with 10 bases between them. Germline lookup yields CDR1 LGHNA and CDR2 YNFKEQ. The CDR3 nucleotides read TGTGCCAGCAGCCCCCGCGGGCTCTCCTACGAGCAGTACTTC. As protein: CASSPRGLSYEQYF.

The V call is TRBV5-1, the J call TRBJ2-3; 8 bases line up with TRBD2. The germline V gene has CDR1 SGHRS and CDR2 YFSETQ. This CDR3 has 17 amino acids. The V gene end was trimmed by 0 bases and the J gene end by 1 base; junction bases not matched to a gene: 7. The CDR3 loop is CASSLGLARGGTDTQYF. The CDR3, as DNA: TGCGCCAGCAGCTTGGGACTAGCGAGGGGGGGCACAGATACGCAGTATTTT.

This clone has just a few counts. V is TRBV6-6 and J is TRBJ2-7, with a weak D call TRBD2 (6 bases). Looked up from germline, CDR1 is MNHNY and CDR2 is SVGAGI (reference sequence). The CDR3 has 13 amino acids. V was shortened by 8 bases and J by 0 bases, with 11 bases between the two germline ends. CDR3 coding DNA: TGTGCCAGCCGGGACTCCGTCTCCTACGAGCAGTACTTC. This translates into CASRDSVSYEQYF.

The gene calls are TRBV4-3 and TRBJ2-1; maybe TRBD2 (5 bases). Germline CDR1 is LGHNA and CDR2 is YSLEER. CDR3 length: 17 residues. The V gene lost 0 bases and the J gene lost 8 bases, with 20 bases spanning the gap. The CDR3: CASSQDRGDTWVDEQFF. The CDR3 nucleotides are TGCGCCAGCAGCCAAGATCGGGGAGACACCTGGGTCGATGAGCAGTTCTTC.

The sample holds a few counts of this clone. This rearrangement joins TRBV10-3 to TRBJ1-1; TRBD1 agrees at 7 bases. Looked up from germline, CDR1 is ENHRY and CDR2 is SYGVKD. J was trimmed by 0 bases and V by 0 bases; bases with no gene match: 4. This CDR3 region has 16 residues. The CDR3 region is CAISESPDRVNTEAFF. As DNA, the CDR3 is TGTGCCATCAGTGAGTCGCCAGACAGGGTGAACACTGAAGCTTTCTTT.

The CDR3 sequence is CASSPGQSHYNSPLHF. CDR3 in DNA: TGTGCCAGCAGCCCCGGACAGAGCCACTATAATTCACCCCTCCACTTT. The V and J genes are TRBV7-9 and TRBJ1-6; D is possibly TRBD1 (6 bases). This CDR3 comprises 16 residues. Between the trimmed V and J ends, which lost 5 bases and 3 bases, there was a span of 14 bases. Looked up from germline, CDR1 is SEHNR and CDR2 is FQNEAQ (reference sequence).

The sample holds a few counts of this clone. This chain uses TRBV7-9 with TRBJ2-2; D gene ambiguous. Germline V lookup: CDR1 SEHNR, CDR2 FQNEAQ (reference sequence). The CDR3 is 11 residues long. V gave up 8 bases and J gave up 7 bases, with 8 bases separating them. CDR3 DNA sequence: TGTGCCAGCCGCCCCAGCGGGGAGCTGTTTTTT. Residues: CASRPSGELFF.

The chain carries TRBV7-6 and TRBJ1-1; D gene unclear. The CDR3 runs 15 residues. CDR1 is SGHVS, CDR2 FNYEAQ, per germline. Trimming cost V 1 base and J 5 bases, with 14 bases left between them. The CDR3 sequence is CASSLVEGGRTEAFF. DNA of the CDR3: TGTGCCAGCAGCTTAGTGGAGGGAGGGAGAACTGAAGCTTTCTTT.

This chain uses TRBV7-9 with TRBJ1-2, with 11 bases matching TRBD1. The ends lost 1 base at V and 4 bases at J; junction bases unmatched: 5. There are 16 residues in the CDR3. Per the germline V gene, CDR1 is SEHNR and CDR2 is FQNEAQ (reference sequence). The CDR3 DNA is TGTGCCAGCAGCTTAGAAGCCGGGACAGGGGGCTATGGCTACACCTTC. It yields the protein CASSLEAGTGGYGYTF.

The CDR3 nucleotides are TGTGCCAGCAGCCAAGATGTGGGGAGGGGCACTGAAGCTTTCTTT. Its protein product is CASSQDVGRGTEAFF. The chain uses TRBV4-2 and TRBJ1-1, with D possibly TRBD1 on 5 matching bases. Germline V gene lookup returns CDR1 LGHNA and CDR2 YNFKEQ. Trimming took 0 bases from V and 4 from J, leaving 12 bases between them. CDR3 length equals 15 residues.

This clone was detected only a few times. The DNA for the CDR3 is TGTGCCTGGAGTGCCGGGGACACCATATATTTT. It is translated as CAWSAGDTIYF. This chain uses TRBV30 with TRBJ1-3; D remains unclear. This CDR3 contains 11 residues. Germline loops: CDR1 GTSNPN, CDR2 SVGIG (reference sequence). V was cut by 1 base and J by 8 bases, with 6 bases left in between.

This clone came up a few times. The junction and the germline gene differ at one end; a read error may be behind it. The chain has TRBV7-2 and TRBJ1-2; TRBD1 aligns across 7 bases. CDR1 is SGHTA, CDR2 FQGNSA, per germline. This CDR3 is built from 15 residues. This CDR3 reads CASSQDMTGIKGYTF. CDR3 nucleotides: TGCGCCAGCAGCCAAGATATGACAGGGATAAAAGGCTACACCTTC.

The gene calls are TRBV18 and TRBJ2-1; 11 bases agree with TRBD2. The V segment lost 2 bases and the J segment 8 bases; nucleotides outside the gene matches: 5. The germline CDR1 and CDR2 sequences are KGHSH and LQKENI. The CDR3 loop spans 15 amino acids. The CDR3 DNA sequence: TGTGCCAGCTCACCAAAGCTAGCGGGGGGCCATGAGCAGTTCTTC. Translation gives CASSPKLAGGHEQFF.

The chain employs TRBV6-5 and TRBJ2-7, with D perhaps TRBD1 (5 bases). Germline V gene data show CDR1 as MNHEY and CDR2 as SVGAGI. V was pared by 0 bases and J by 0 bases, with 12 bases between. This CDR3 comprises 16 residues. CDR3 sequence (DNA): TGTGCCAGCAGTTACTCGATACAGGAATCCTCCTACGAGCAGTACTTC. This translates into CASSYSIQESSYEQYF.

J is TRBJ1-6 and V is TRBV2, with 9 bases aligning to TRBD1. Germline-derived CDR1 and CDR2 are SNHLY and FYNNEI. After removal of 6 bases from V and 7 bases from J, the junction contained 7 bases not matched to a gene. CDR3 length: 15 amino acids. CDR3 loop: CASRAQGAGNSPLHF. CDR3 bases: TGTGCCAGCAGAGCACAGGGGGCTGGGAATTCACCCCTCCACTTT.

V gene TRBV7-2 combines with J gene TRBJ2-6, with 7 bases lining up with TRBD1. The CDR3 is made up of 18 amino acids. Per germline, CDR1 SGHTA and CDR2 FQGNSA. The V gene end was trimmed by 5 bases and the J gene end by 0 bases; junction bases not matched to a gene: 10. The chain's CDR3 is CASSITTGAGSGANVLTF. The CDR3 DNA reads as TGTGCCAGCAGCATCACAACAGGGGCCGGCTCTGGGGCCAACGTCCTGACTTTC.

The chain employs TRBV4-1 and TRBJ2-1; 7 bases are shared with TRBD2. With V trimmed by 0 bases and J by 6 bases, 2 bases remained unmatched. Per the germline V gene, CDR1 is MGHRA and CDR2 is YSYEKL. This CDR3 has 14 amino acids. As DNA, the CDR3 is TGCGCCAGCAGCCAAGACGGGACTACCAATGAGCAGTTCTTC. Its translation: CASSQDGTTNEQFF.